This T cell receptor beta chain was found in a study of Siglec-9 on CD8 T cells in melanoma (dated by TCRdb to between 2018 and 2021). Turning to the overall study: In this study, researchers looked at how Siglec-9 is expressed on CD8+ T cells and what Siglec-9 does to regulate T cells within the melanoma tumor microenvironment. Study-level results and caveats: According to the report, an effector memory CD8+ T-cell subset that seemed to build up inside melanoma tumors was both marked and regulated by Siglec-9.

Libraries were built with the immunoSEQ multiplex PCR assay. TCRdb limited this immuneACCESS table to in-frame rearrangements with V and J called. A share of clones is missing; checked studies link under half to unresolved V genes, and the rest is unexplained. The sample table lists about 36,000 clones, about 86% of them with a count of one. The ten largest clonotypes hold about 1.8% of the sample. The V and J ends are trimmed by 1 base and 1 base, leaving 7 bases between them. The CDR3 goes from the cysteine to the phenylalanine over 14 residues. CDR3 DNA only is kept here, 42 bases in frame from base 1. CDR1 SGHAT and CDR2 FQNNGV are derived from the germline V gene. Concerning this clone: The specificity of this receptor is unknown. The sample holds no much larger clone one base away, and base qualities are not on file.

The sequence was obtained from a human donor in good health. Here the chain combines TRBV11-2 and TRBJ2-5; too little of a D gene remains to name it. Sample: Siglec-9- CD8+ T cells sorted from blood. Interpreted using the paper, the cell subset or site label stands for: CD8 T cells lacking Siglec-9. The CDR3 amino acid sequence is: CASSLGATQETQYF. The base sequence is TGTGCCAGCAGCTTAGGGGCTACCCAAGAGACCCAGTACTTC.